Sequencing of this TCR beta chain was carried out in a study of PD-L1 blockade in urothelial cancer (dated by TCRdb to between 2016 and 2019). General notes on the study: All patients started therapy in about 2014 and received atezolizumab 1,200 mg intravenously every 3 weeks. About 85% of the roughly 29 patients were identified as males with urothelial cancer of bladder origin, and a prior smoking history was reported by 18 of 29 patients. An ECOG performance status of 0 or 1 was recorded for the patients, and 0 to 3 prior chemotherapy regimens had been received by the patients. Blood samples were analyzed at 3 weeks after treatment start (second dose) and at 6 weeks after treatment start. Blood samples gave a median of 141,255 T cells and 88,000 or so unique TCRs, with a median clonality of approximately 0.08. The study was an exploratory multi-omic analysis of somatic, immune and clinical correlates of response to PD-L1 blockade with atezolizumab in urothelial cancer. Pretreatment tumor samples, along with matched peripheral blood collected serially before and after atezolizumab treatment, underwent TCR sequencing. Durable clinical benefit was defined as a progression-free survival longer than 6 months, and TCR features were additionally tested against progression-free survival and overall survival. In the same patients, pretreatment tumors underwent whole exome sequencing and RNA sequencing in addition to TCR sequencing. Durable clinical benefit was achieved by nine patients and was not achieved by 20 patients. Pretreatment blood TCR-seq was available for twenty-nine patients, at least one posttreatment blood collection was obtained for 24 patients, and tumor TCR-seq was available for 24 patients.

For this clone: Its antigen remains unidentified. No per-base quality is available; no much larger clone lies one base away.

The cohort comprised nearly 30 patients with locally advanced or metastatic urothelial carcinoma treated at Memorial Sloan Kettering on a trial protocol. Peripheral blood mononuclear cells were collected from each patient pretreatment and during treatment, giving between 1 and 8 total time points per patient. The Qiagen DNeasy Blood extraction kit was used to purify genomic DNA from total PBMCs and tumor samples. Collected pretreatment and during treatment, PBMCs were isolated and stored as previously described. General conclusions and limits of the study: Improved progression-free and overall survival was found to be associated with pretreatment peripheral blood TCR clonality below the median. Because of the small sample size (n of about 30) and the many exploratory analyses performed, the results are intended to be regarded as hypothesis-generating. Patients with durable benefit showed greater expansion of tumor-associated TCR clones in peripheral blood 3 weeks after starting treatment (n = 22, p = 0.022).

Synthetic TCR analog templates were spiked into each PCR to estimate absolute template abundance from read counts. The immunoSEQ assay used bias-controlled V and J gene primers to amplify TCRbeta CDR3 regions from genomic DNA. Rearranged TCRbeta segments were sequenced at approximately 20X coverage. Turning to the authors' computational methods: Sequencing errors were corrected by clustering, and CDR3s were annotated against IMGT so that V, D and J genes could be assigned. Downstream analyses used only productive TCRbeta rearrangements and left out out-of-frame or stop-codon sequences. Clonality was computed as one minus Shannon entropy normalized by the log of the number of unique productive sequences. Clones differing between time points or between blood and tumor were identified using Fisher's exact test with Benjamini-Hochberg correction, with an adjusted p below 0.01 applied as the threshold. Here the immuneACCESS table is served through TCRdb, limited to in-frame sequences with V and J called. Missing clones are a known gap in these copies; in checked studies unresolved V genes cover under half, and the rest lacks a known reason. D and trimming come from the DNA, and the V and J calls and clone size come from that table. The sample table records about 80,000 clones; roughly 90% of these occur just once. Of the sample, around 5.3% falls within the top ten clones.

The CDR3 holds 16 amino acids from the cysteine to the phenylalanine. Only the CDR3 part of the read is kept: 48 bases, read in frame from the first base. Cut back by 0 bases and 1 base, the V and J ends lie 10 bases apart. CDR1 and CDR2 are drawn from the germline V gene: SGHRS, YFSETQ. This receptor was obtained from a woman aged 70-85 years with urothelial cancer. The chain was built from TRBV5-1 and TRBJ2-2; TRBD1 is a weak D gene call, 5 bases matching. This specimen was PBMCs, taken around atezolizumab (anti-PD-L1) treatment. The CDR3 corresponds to CASSLGRALNTGELFF. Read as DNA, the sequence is TGCGCCAGCAGCTTGGGCAGGGCGTTGAACACCGGGGAGCTGTTTTTT.